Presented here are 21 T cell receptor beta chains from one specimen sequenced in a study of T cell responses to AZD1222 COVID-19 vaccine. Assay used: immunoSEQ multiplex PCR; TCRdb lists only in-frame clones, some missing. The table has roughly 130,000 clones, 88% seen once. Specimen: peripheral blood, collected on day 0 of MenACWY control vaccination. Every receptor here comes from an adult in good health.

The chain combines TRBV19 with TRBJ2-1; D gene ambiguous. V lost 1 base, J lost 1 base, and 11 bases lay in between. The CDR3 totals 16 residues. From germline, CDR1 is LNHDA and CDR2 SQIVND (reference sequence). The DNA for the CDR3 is TGTGCCAGTAGTATAGTCTCGGGTCGGTCCTACAATGAGCAGTTCTTC. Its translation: CASSIVSGRSYNEQFF.

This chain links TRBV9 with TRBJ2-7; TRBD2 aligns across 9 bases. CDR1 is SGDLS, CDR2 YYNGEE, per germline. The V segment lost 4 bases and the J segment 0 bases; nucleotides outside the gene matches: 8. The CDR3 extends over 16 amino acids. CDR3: CASSTGGGDPSYEQYF. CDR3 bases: TGTGCCAGCAGCACAGGCGGGGGGGACCCCTCCTACGAGCAGTACTTC.

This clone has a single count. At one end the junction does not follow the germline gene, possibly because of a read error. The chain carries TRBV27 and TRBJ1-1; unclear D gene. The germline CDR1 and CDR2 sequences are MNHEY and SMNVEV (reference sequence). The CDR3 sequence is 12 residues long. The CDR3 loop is CASSIPPPGHGF. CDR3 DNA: TGTGCCAGCAGTATCCCCCCCCCGGGCCACGGGTTT.

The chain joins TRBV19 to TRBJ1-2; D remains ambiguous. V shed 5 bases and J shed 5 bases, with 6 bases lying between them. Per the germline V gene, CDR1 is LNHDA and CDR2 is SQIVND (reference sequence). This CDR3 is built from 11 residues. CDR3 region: CASSVRYGYTF. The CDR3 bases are TGTGCCAGTAGTGTCAGATATGGCTACACCTTC. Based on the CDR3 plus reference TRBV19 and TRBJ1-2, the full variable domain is DGGITQSPKYLFRKEGQNVTLSCEQNLNHDAMYWYRQDPGQGLRLIYYSQIVNDFQKGDIAEGYSVSREKKESFPLTVTSAQKNPTAFYLCASSVRYGYTFGSGTRLTVV.

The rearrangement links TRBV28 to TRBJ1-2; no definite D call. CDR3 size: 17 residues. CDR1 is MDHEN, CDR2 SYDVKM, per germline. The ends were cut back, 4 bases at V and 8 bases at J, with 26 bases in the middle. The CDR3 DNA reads TGTGCCAGCAGTTCCCCCTTGGGCAGGCTCCACTTAGGCGGCTACACCTTC. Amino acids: CASSSPLGRLHLGGYTF.

The CDR3 nucleotides read TGTGCCAGCAGCGGTCAGGGGGGTCTAGCGGGAAATTGGGCAGATACGCAGTATTTT. As protein: CASSGQGGLAGNWADTQYF. V and J are TRBV9 and TRBJ2-3; 9 positions agree with TRBD2. This CDR3 contains 19 residues. Germline loops: CDR1 SGDLS, CDR2 YYNGEE. Trimming removed 3 bases from V and 4 bases from J; junction bases left unmatched: 18.

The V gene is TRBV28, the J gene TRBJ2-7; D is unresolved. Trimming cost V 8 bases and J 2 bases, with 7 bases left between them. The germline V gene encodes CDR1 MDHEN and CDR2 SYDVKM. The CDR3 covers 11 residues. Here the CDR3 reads CASGSPYEQYF. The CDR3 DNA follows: TGTGCCAGCGGTTCCCCCTACGAGCAGTACTTC.

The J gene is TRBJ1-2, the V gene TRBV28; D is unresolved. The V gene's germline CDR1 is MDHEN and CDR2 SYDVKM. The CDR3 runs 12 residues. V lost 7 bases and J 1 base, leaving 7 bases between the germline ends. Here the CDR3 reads CASNTNNYGYTF. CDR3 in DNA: TGTGCCAGCAATACCAATAACTATGGCTACACCTTC.

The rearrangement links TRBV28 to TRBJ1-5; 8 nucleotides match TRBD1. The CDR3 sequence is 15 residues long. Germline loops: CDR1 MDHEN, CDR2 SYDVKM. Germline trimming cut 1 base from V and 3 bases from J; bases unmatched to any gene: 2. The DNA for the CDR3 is TGTGCCAGCAGTTTATCGACAGGGGTCAATCAGCCCCAGCATTTT. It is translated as CASSLSTGVNQPQHF.

This CDR3 reads CASSTGLAGNNEQFF. The CDR3 DNA follows: TGTGCCAGCAGTACGGGACTAGCGGGAAACAATGAGCAGTTCTTC. The genes are TRBV6-5 and TRBJ2-1, with 13 bases identical to TRBD2. The germline gives CDR1 MNHEY, CDR2 SVGAGI. CDR3 size: 15 residues. Trimming at V came to 5 bases and at J to 5 bases, leaving 3 bases not matched to a gene.

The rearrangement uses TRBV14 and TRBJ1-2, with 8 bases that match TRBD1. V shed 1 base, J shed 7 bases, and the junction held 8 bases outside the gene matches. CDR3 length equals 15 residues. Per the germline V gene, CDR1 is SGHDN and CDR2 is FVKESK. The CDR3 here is CASSQVQGEPFGYTF. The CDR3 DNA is TGTGCCAGCAGCCAAGTACAGGGGGAGCCTTTTGGCTACACCTTC.

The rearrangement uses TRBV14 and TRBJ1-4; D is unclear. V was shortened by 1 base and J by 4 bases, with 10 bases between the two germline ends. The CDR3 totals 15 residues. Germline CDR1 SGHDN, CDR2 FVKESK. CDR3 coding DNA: TGTGCCAGCAGCCAAGCTGACCGATATAATGAAAAACTGTTTTTT. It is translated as CASSQADRYNEKLFF.

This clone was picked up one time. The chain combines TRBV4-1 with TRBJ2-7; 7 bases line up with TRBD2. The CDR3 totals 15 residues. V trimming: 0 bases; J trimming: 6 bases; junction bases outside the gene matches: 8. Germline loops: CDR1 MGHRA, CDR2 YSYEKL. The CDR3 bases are TGCGCCAGCAGCCAAGATCCCAGACTAGCTGTCGAGCAGTACTTC. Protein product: CASSQDPRLAVEQYF.

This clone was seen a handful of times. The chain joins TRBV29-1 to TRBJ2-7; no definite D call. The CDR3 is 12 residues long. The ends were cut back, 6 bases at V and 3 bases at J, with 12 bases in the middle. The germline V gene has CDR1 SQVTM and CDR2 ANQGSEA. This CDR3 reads CSVRLRNYEQYF. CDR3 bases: TGCAGCGTGAGACTTCGAAACTACGAGCAGTACTTC.

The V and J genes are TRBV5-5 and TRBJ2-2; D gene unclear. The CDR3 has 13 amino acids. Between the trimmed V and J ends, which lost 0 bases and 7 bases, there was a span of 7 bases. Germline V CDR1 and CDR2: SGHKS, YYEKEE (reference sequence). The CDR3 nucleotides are TGTGCCAGCAGCTTGGGTCCGGGCGGGGAGCTGTTTTTT. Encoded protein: CASSLGPGGELFF.

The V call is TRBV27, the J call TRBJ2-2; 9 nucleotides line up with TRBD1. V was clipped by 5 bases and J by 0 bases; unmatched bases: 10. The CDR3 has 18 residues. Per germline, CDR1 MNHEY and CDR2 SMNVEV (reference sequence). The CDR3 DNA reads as TGTGCCAGCAGTACCCCCCTACAGGGGGCAACGAACACCGGGGAGCTGTTTTTT. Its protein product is CASSTPLQGATNTGELFF.

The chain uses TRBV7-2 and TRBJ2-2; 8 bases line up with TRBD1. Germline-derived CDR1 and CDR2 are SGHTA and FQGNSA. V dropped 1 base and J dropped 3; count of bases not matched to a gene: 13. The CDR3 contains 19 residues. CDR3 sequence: CASSLVGDRMVLYTGELFF. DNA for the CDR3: TGTGCCAGCAGCTTAGTTGGGGACAGGATGGTCTTGTACACCGGGGAGCTGTTTTTT.

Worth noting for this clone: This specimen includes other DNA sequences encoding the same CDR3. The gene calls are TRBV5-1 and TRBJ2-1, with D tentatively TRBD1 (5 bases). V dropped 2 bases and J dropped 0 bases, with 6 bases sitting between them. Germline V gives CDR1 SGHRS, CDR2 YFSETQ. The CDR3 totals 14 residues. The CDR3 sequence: CASSLGASYNEQFF. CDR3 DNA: TGCGCCAGCAGCTTAGGGGCCTCCTACAATGAGCAGTTCTTC.

CDR3 bases: TGTGCCAGCAGTTCCTATCACAGGGGCAATCAGCCCCAGCATTTT. Its translation is CASSSYHRGNQPQHF. The gene calls are TRBV28 and TRBJ1-5; a weak D match, TRBD1 (6 bases). CDR1 and CDR2 (germline): MDHEN, SYDVKM. The CDR3 runs to 15 residues. V was clipped by 4 bases and J by 2 bases, with 12 bases between them.

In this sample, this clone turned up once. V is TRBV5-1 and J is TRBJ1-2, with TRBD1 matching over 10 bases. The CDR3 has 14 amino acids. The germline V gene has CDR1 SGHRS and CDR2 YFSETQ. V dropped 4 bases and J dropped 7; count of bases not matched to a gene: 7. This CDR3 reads CASSPDRGSGGYTF. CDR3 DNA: TGCGCCAGCAGCCCGGACAGGGGGAGTGGTGGCTACACCTTC.

DNA of the CDR3: TGTGCCAGCATTCTCGGAGTCCGTAGCAATCAGCCCCAGCATTTT. The encoded protein is CASILGVRSNQPQHF. V gene TRBV6-5 combines with J gene TRBJ1-5; no clear D. There are 15 residues in the CDR3. Trimming pared 7 bases from V and 0 bases from J, leaving 13 bases between. CDR1 is MNHEY and CDR2 is SVGAGI in the germline V gene.